The 19 T cell receptor beta chains given below trace back to one sample, sequenced in a study of T-cell reconstitution after alpha-beta-depleted transplantation in children. Preparing the TCRbeta library involved the use of unique molecular identifiers. MiXCR, run by TCRdb on the PCR reads, gives a single entry per CDR3 protein. Altogether around 960,000 distinct CDR3 sequences are present, roughly 29% being singletons, with the ten largest covering roughly 27%. The sequencing used PBMCs, mostly from graft donor cells, collected 360 days after TCRalphabeta/CD19-depleted stem cell transplant. These receptors were collected from a boy younger than two who had a stem cell transplant for SCID, so the T cells may come from the graft donor.

V is TRBV5-1 and J is TRBJ1-1, with no clear D. CDR1 is SGHRS and CDR2 is YFSETQ in the germline V gene. Trimming pared 1 base from V and 1 base from J, leaving 8 bases between. This CDR3 is 14 amino acids long. CDR3 bases: TGCGCCAGCAGCTTGTTTCCTGAGAACACTGAAGCTTTCTTT. Translated: CASSLFPENTEAFF.

This chain joins TRBV7-2 and TRBJ2-2; D is possibly TRBD2 (5 bases). V was clipped by 0 bases and J by 7 bases, with 15 bases between them. The germline gives CDR1 SGHTA, CDR2 FQGNSA. The CDR3 is 16 amino acids. The CDR3 sequence: CASSLAPLAWGGELFF. In DNA form, the CDR3 reads TGTGCCAGCAGCTTAGCCCCGCTAGCATGGGGCGGGGAGCTGTTTTTT.

This chain uses TRBV20-1 with TRBJ2-7, with 10 bases aligning to TRBD2. Germline CDR1 DFQATT, CDR2 SNEGSKA (reference sequence). The CDR3 has 13 residues. Losses at the gene ends were 4 bases for V and 2 bases for J; bases not matched to a gene: 2. The CDR3 DNA follows: TGCAGTGCTACCCTAGCGGGGGCCTACGAGCAGTACTTC. It translates to CSATLAGAYEQYF.

V gene TRBV9 combines with J gene TRBJ1-5; no reliable D call. V was cut by 2 bases and J by 0 bases, with 9 bases left in between. Germline V gene sequence: CDR1 SGDLS, CDR2 YYNGEE. This CDR3 contains 15 residues. In nucleotides, the CDR3 is TGTGCCAGCAGCGTGAGTGGGGATAGCAATCAGCCCCAGCATTTT. Protein product: CASSVSGDSNQPQHF.

This clonotype was counted a few times. This chain connects TRBV4-1 to TRBJ2-7; D may be TRBD1 (6 bases). Germline CDR1 and CDR2: MGHRA and YSYEKL. The CDR3 contains 16 residues. Trimming removed 1 base from V and 2 bases from J, with 15 bases in between. CDR3 coding DNA: TGCGCCAGCAGCCAAGGGGGCTCAGGGGTAGCCTACGAGCAGTACTTC. This translates into CASSQGGSGVAYEQYF.

In its sample, this clonotype was seen a few times. The V and J genes are TRBV5-1 and TRBJ2-3; 9 nucleotides match TRBD2. The CDR3 runs to 16 residues. V shed 5 bases, J shed 7 bases, and the junction held 14 bases outside the gene matches. Germline loops: CDR1 SGHRS, CDR2 YFSETQ. In DNA form, the CDR3 reads TGCGCCAGCAGGCAAACCTTGAAGCGGGGGGAAAATACGCAGTATTTT. Protein: CASRQTLKRGENTQYF.

This clonotype was seen a handful of times. The J gene is TRBJ1-1, the V gene TRBV2; D unresolved. V shed 8 bases and J shed 5 bases, with 9 bases lying between them. This CDR3 spans 11 amino acids. CDR1 and CDR2 (germline): SNHLY, FYNNEI. The CDR3: CASELRTEAFF. CDR3 bases: TGTGCCAGCGAACTGAGGACTGAAGCTTTCTTT.

This clonotype was detected only once. The rearrangement uses TRBV20-1 and TRBJ2-1; 9 bases map to TRBD2. Germline CDR1 reads DFQATT; CDR2 reads SNEGSKA (reference sequence). CDR3 length: 17 amino acids. Trimming removed 2 bases from V and 4 bases from J; junction bases left unmatched: 12. CDR3 amino acids: CSARLKSSGTGYNEQFF. The CDR3 coding sequence is TGCAGTGCTAGACTCAAGTCTAGCGGGACTGGATACAATGAGCAGTTCTTC.

V and J are TRBV4-1 and TRBJ2-1; 13 bases are a match to TRBD2. V lost 4 bases and J lost 3; bases outside the gene matches: 9. CDR1 and CDR2 from the germline V gene are MGHRA and YSYEKL. This CDR3 contains 18 residues. Here the CDR3 reads CASSPSRTSGGFYNEQFF. CDR3 in DNA: TGCGCCAGCAGCCCCTCCCGGACTAGCGGGGGATTCTACAATGAGCAGTTCTTC.

The CDR3 DNA is TGTGCCAGCAGTTACTCGGAACGGTGGAATTCACCCCTCCACTTT. Its protein product is CASSYSERWNSPLHF. The rearrangement uses TRBV6-7 and TRBJ1-6; D is ambiguous. TRBV6-7 is recorded as an ORF, its role being uncertain. V dropped 0 bases and J dropped 7 bases, with 10 bases sitting between them. The CDR3 spans 15 residues.

The rearrangement uses TRBV20-1 and TRBJ2-1; 8 nucleotides line up with TRBD2. The CDR3 loop spans 15 amino acids. V lost 4 bases, J lost 3 bases, and 8 bases stayed unmatched. Germline assignment: CDR1 DFQATT and CDR2 SNEGSKA (reference sequence). The CDR3: CSAKTSVGSYNEQFF. The CDR3 coding sequence is TGCAGTGCTAAGACTAGCGTAGGGAGCTACAATGAGCAGTTCTTC.

The gene calls are TRBV30 and TRBJ1-6; D may be TRBD1 (6 bases). CDR3 length: 16 residues. V shed 4 bases and J shed 9 bases, with 22 bases lying between them. Germline V lookup: CDR1 GTSNPN, CDR2 SVGIG (reference sequence). CDR3 nucleotide sequence: TGTGCCTGGAAAATAGGGGGAACTTCCAATGGTTCACCCCTCCACTTT. Its protein product is CAWKIGGTSNGSPLHF.

This clonotype turned up a few times. The V call is TRBV12-3 or TRBV12-4, the J call TRBJ2-2; tentatively, D is TRBD1 (6 bases). Deletions cut 7 bases from V and 1 base from J, with 13 bases between. The CDR3 length is 15 residues. CDR3 amino acids: CASKLGDKNTGELFF. DNA of the CDR3: TGTGCCAGCAAGTTGGGGGACAAGAACACCGGGGAGCTGTTTTTT.

This clonotype was detected only a few times. The V gene is TRBV28, the J gene TRBJ2-7, with D uncertain. Trimming left V 2 bases short and J 0 bases short, with 11 bases between. This CDR3 has 15 residues. CDR1 is MDHEN and CDR2 is SYDVKM in the germline V gene. Written as DNA, the CDR3 is TGTGCCAGCAGTTTAAGGCGGACGGCCTCCTACGAGCAGTACTTC. Protein sequence: CASSLRRTASYEQYF.

The chain recombines TRBV7-2 with TRBJ2-5; tentatively, D is TRBD2 (5 bases). CDR1 is SGHTA, CDR2 FQGNSA, per germline. V shed 5 bases and J shed 5 bases, with 12 bases lying between them. The CDR3 runs 13 residues. CDR3 residues: CASSLRGIETQYF. The CDR3 nucleotides are TGTGCCAGCAGCCTCCGAGGGATCGAGACCCAGTACTTC.

The chain joins TRBV5-1 to TRBJ2-1; the match to TRBD2 covers 13 bases. The germline V gene has CDR1 SGHRS and CDR2 YFSETQ. CDR3 length equals 16 residues. The ends lost 4 bases at V and 10 bases at J; junction bases unmatched: 11. The CDR3 loop is CASSHTSGGAVREQFF. CDR3 DNA sequence: TGCGCCAGCAGCCATACTAGCGGGGGGGCCGTAAGGGAGCAGTTCTTC.

The rearrangement uses TRBV20-1 and TRBJ2-1; 10 positions match TRBD2. The junction had 11 bases not matched to a gene; V was cut back by 6 bases and J by 0 bases. The CDR3 length is 17 residues. Germline CDR1 DFQATT, CDR2 SNEGSKA (reference sequence). CDR3 residues: CSAHPGLAPSSYNEQFF. The DNA of the CDR3 is TGCAGTGCGCACCCGGGACTAGCGCCAAGCTCCTACAATGAGCAGTTCTTC.

This chain joins TRBV5-5 and TRBJ2-7, with D perhaps given as TRBD1 or TRBD2 (6 bases each). This CDR3 is built from 12 residues. V lost 4 bases, J lost 6 bases, and 11 bases lay in between. Germline assignment: CDR1 SGHKS and CDR2 YYEKEE (reference sequence). The CDR3 sequence: CASSPRGVEQYF. In DNA form, the CDR3 reads TGTGCCAGCAGCCCGAGGGGGGTCGAGCAGTACTTC.

In this sample, this clonotype turned up a few times. This sequence joins TRBV7-8 and TRBJ1-1, with D possibly matching TRBD1 (6 bases). Between the trimmed V and J ends, which lost 5 bases and 4 bases, there was a span of 11 bases. CDR3 length: 13 amino acids. Germline loops: CDR1 SGHVS, CDR2 FQNEAQ. DNA for the CDR3: TGTGCCAGCAGCCGAACAGGGAGCACTGAAGCTTTCTTT. Translating it yields CASSRTGSTEAFF. Together with reference TRBV7-8 and TRBJ1-1, the CDR3 gives the full variable domain: GAGVSQSPRYKVAKRGQDVALRCDPISGHVSLFWYQQALGQGPEFLTYFQNEAQLDKSGLPSDRFFAERPEGSVSTLKIQRTQQEDSAVYLCASSRTGSTEAFFGQGTRLTVV.